This TCR beta chain appears in the sequencing data of a study of molecular identifiers for immune sequencing clone quantification. TCRdb independently ran MiXCR on the PCR reads; one entry per CDR3 protein. The sample holds about 640,000 distinct CDR3 sequences, about 20% seen once. Trimming removed 4 bases from V and 6 bases from J; junction bases left unmatched: 10. This CDR3 comprises 18 residues. The receptor comes from a human donor in good health. Some libraries in this study had Jurkat cell RNA spiked in. The chain uses TRBV12-3 or TRBV12-4 and TRBJ2-1; 15 bases line up with TRBD2. The sequencing sample was made of naive CD8+ T cells from blood, with Jurkat cell RNA spiked in. Subset here: FACS-sorted CD8+CD4-CCR7+CD45RA+ naive T cells. In DNA, the CDR3 is TGTGCCAGCAGTTCTTTGGGACTAGCGGGGGGCCAGTCCAATGAGCAGTTCTTC. It is translated as CASSSLGLAGGQSNEQFF.